One and the same sample provided the 21 T cell receptor beta chains below, sequenced in a study of cytomegalovirus exposure and HLA in healthy donors. Measured with immunoSEQ multiplex PCR; TCRdb has only the in-frame clones, and not every one. This table holds 90,000 to 150,000 clones, approximately 91% found once. What was sequenced was PBMCs. The receptors here all came from a man aged 18-30 years in good health and CMV-seropositive.

The CDR3 loop is CSAAVNTEAFF. CDR3 sequence (DNA): TGCAGTGCGGCCGTGAACACTGAAGCTTTCTTT. This chain links TRBV20-1 with TRBJ1-1; D not certain. Per germline, CDR1 DFQATT and CDR2 SNEGSKA (reference sequence). Trimming pared 6 bases from V and 0 bases from J, leaving 5 bases between. The CDR3 runs to 11 residues.

V usage is TRBV15 and J usage is TRBJ2-6; possibly TRBD1 for D (5 bases). The CDR3 loop spans 16 amino acids. The germline V gene has CDR1 LNHNV and CDR2 YYDKDF (reference sequence). Deletions cut 1 base from V and 1 base from J, with 8 bases between. In DNA, the CDR3 is TGTGCCACCAGCAGAGGTTCAGGGTCTGGGGCCAACGTCCTGACTTTC. Its protein is CATSRGSGSGANVLTF.

The rearrangement joins TRBV19 to TRBJ1-1; possibly TRBD1 for D (5 bases). CDR1 and CDR2 (germline): LNHDA, SQIVND (reference sequence). Trimming took off 6 bases at V and 4 bases at J, with 9 bases between the two ends. The CDR3 extends over 12 amino acids. The CDR3 sequence: CASRYGGTEAFF. CDR3 coding DNA: TGTGCCAGTAGGTACGGGGGCACTGAAGCTTTCTTT. Full variable domain (remainder filled in from reference TRBV19 and TRBJ1-1): DGGITQSPKYLFRKEGQNVTLSCEQNLNHDAMYWYRQDPGQGLRLIYYSQIVNDFQKGDIAEGYSVSREKKESFPLTVTSAQKNPTAFYLCASRYGGTEAFFGQGTRLTVV.

The chain uses TRBV27 and TRBJ1-1, with 7 nucleotides matching TRBD1. The CDR3 runs 17 residues. Germline-derived CDR1 and CDR2 are MNHEY and SMNVEV (reference sequence). V lost 5 bases to trimming and J lost 4 bases; unmatched junction nucleotides: 16. The CDR3 region has the DNA TGTGCCAGCAGTACCAGACAGGGTGTCGAGGGGAGCACTGAAGCTTTCTTT. This sequence encodes CASSTRQGVEGSTEAFF.

The V call is TRBV4-2, the J call TRBJ2-1, with 9 nucleotides matching TRBD1. Trimming removed 0 bases from V and 5 bases from J; junction bases left unmatched: 5. This CDR3 comprises 16 residues. Germline-derived CDR1 and CDR2 are LGHNA and YNFKEQ. The CDR3 DNA reads TGTGCCAGCAGCCAAGAAGGGGGGACAGGGAACAATGAGCAGTTCTTC. Protein product: CASSQEGGTGNNEQFF.

V gene TRBV5-3 combines with J gene TRBJ2-7; 7 bases are a match to TRBD1. TRBV5-3 is recorded as an ORF, its role being uncertain. The CDR3 runs to 16 residues. J was trimmed by 9 bases and V by 6 bases; bases with no gene match: 21. The CDR3 region is CARTFSRGTEPSGQYF. The DNA of the CDR3 is TGTGCCAGAACCTTCTCGAGGGGGACAGAACCATCCGGGCAGTACTTC.

The chain joins TRBV7-8 to TRBJ1-1; possible D gene TRBD1, 5 bases. The CDR3 is 13 amino acids. Trimming removed 5 bases from V and 4 bases from J, with 11 bases in between. The germline gives CDR1 SGHVS, CDR2 FQNEAQ. CDR3 nucleotide sequence: TGTGCCAGCAGCCCGGACAAGGCCACTGAAGCTTTCTTT. This encodes CASSPDKATEAFF.

V gene TRBV6-5 combines with J gene TRBJ2-5, with D perhaps TRBD2 (6 bases). Germline assignment: CDR1 MNHEY and CDR2 SVGAGI. The CDR3 consists of 14 residues. V lost 2 bases and J lost 4, with 11 bases in between. The CDR3: CASSYRGRGETQYF. The CDR3 DNA reads TGTGCCAGCAGTTACAGAGGGCGGGGAGAGACCCAGTACTTC.

The chain links TRBV7-8 to TRBJ2-7; D unresolved. The V gene lost 6 bases and the J gene lost 9 bases, with 21 bases spanning the gap. This CDR3 contains 14 residues. The germline CDR1 and CDR2 sequences are SGHVS and FQNEAQ. CDR3 residues: CASSVEISSWMQYF. The CDR3 coding sequence is TGTGCCAGCAGTGTGGAGATTTCAAGTTGGATGCAGTACTTC.

This chain connects TRBV11-2 to TRBJ1-6; 9 nucleotides agree with TRBD1. CDR3 length: 17 amino acids. Unmatched junction bases numbered 8, after V lost 3 bases and J lost 5 bases. CDR1 and CDR2 from the germline V gene are SGHAT and FQNNGV. The CDR3 loop reads CASSLTGGHLNNSPLHF. CDR3 bases: TGTGCCAGCAGCTTGACAGGGGGTCATCTTAATAATTCACCCCTCCACTTT.

This chain joins TRBV4-1 and TRBJ1-1, with 7 bases fitting TRBD1. Germline V lookup: CDR1 MGHRA, CDR2 YSYEKL. This CDR3 has 14 residues. Trimming removed 4 bases from V and 3 bases from J; junction bases left unmatched: 5. The CDR3 protein is CASSRVTGDTEAFF. In DNA, the CDR3 is TGCGCCAGCAGCCGAGTCACAGGGGACACTGAAGCTTTCTTT.

This clone has a handful of counts. V and J are TRBV7-2 and TRBJ1-2; D remains ambiguous. Germline CDR1 and CDR2: SGHTA and FQGNSA. The germline V and J ends were trimmed by 5 bases and 4 bases, with 14 bases remaining between them. The CDR3 loop spans 14 amino acids. CDR3 coding DNA: TGTGCCAGCAGCGCGAACGGAGCTAGCTATGGCTACACCTTC. Protein product: CASSANGASYGYTF.

The CDR3 bases are TGTGCCAGTAGTATGGCCCCCCACAATTCACCCCTCCACTTT. As protein: CASSMAPHNSPLHF. The chain is built from TRBV19 and TRBJ1-6; D ambiguous. With 3 bases removed from V and 7 bases from J, the gap between germline ends came to 10 bases. CDR1 and CDR2 (germline): LNHDA, SQIVND (reference sequence). This CDR3 is built from 14 residues.

The chain joins TRBV6-1 to TRBJ1-6; TRBD1 matches 11 bases. Germline trimming cut 3 bases from V and 12 bases from J; bases unmatched to any gene: 10. The CDR3 runs to 16 residues. Germline CDR1 and CDR2: MNHNS and SASEGT. The CDR3 nucleotides read TGTGCCAGCAGTGACGGACAGGGGGCGACCTTTAAACCCCTCCACTTT. Translation: CASSDGQGATFKPLHF.

The rearrangement links TRBV5-4 to TRBJ2-5; 9 positions agree with TRBD1. V shed 2 bases and J 4 bases; nucleotides not matched to a gene: 3. Germline V lookup: CDR1 SGHNT, CDR2 YYREEE (reference sequence). This CDR3 has 14 amino acids. In nucleotides, the CDR3 is TGTGCCAGCAGCTTACAGGGGGCGAGAGAGACCCAGTACTTC. Its translation is CASSLQGARETQYF.

V is TRBV4-2 and J is TRBJ2-3; 8 bases match TRBD1. The trim removed 4 bases at V and 4 bases at J, leaving 10 bases unmatched. The CDR3 contains 16 residues. Germline CDR1 reads LGHNA; CDR2 reads YNFKEQ. The DNA of the CDR3 is TGTGCCAGCAGCCCGCACGACAGGGGTGTTTCAGATACGCAGTATTTT. Protein: CASSPHDRGVSDTQYF.

This chain links TRBV10-3 with TRBJ2-1, with TRBD1 matching 7 bases. The germline V gene encodes CDR1 ENHRY and CDR2 SYGVKD. J was trimmed by 4 bases and V by 2 bases; bases with no gene match: 5. The CDR3 has 15 residues. DNA of the CDR3: TGTGCCATCAGTGAGACCCGGGACAGTTACAATGAGCAGTTCTTC. Protein sequence: CAISETRDSYNEQFF.

The chain links TRBV2 to TRBJ2-2, with D perhaps TRBD1 (5 bases). This CDR3 comprises 15 residues. The ends were cut back, 3 bases at V and 2 bases at J, with 10 bases in the middle. The V gene's germline CDR1 is SNHLY and CDR2 FYNNEI. In nucleotides, the CDR3 is TGTGCCAGCAGTGATTTTAGGACAAACACCGGGGAGCTGTTTTTT. Residues: CASSDFRTNTGELFF.

This clone was detected only once. This chain joins TRBV7-2 and TRBJ2-7; tentative D call: TRBD1 (7 bases). This CDR3 spans 14 amino acids. The germline gives CDR1 SGHTA, CDR2 FQGNSA. V was trimmed by 3 bases and J by 5 bases, leaving 14 bases between them. The CDR3 is CASSLQGGRNEQYF. CDR3 nucleotides: TGTGCCAGCAGCTTGCAGGGGGGAAGGAACGAGCAGTACTTC.

In its sample, this clone was seen a few times. The chain joins TRBV19 to TRBJ1-4; 9 bases line up with TRBD1. Per the germline V gene, CDR1 is LNHDA and CDR2 is SQIVND (reference sequence). The CDR3 has 12 amino acids. The V segment lost 11 bases and the J segment 5 bases; nucleotides outside the gene matches: 3. Written as DNA, the CDR3 is TGTGCCGGACAGGGGCGAAATGAAAAACTGTTTTTT. Translation: CAGQGRNEKLFF.

The chain combines TRBV29-1 with TRBJ2-7; 7 nucleotides align to TRBD1. Trimming cost V 6 bases and J 7 bases; bases outside gene matches: 9. CDR3 size: 12 residues. Germline-derived CDR1 and CDR2 are SQVTM and ANQGSEA. The CDR3 sequence: CSVSPGGQEQYF. In DNA, the CDR3 is TGCAGCGTCTCCCCAGGGGGACAGGAGCAGTACTTC.